The sample holds one count of the clone carrying this T cell receptor beta chain. The data belong to a study of T cell changes during pregnancy in multiple sclerosis. The CDR3 covers 15 residues. Germline lookup yields CDR1 SGHTA and CDR2 FQGTGA. V lost 2 bases to trimming and J lost 5 bases; unmatched junction nucleotides: 3. TCRdb's copy holds only in-frame clones and misses some; the assay was immunoSEQ multiplex PCR. The data hold 59,000 or so clones, with roughly 90% observed a single time. This TCR was sampled from a female donor in good health, enrolled as a control in a pregnancy study. The sample was peripheral blood, taken in the third trimester of pregnancy. The rearrangement joins TRBV7-3 to TRBJ1-6, with TRBD1 identical over 7 bases. CDR3 amino acids: CASSLGTVDNSPLHF. The DNA of the CDR3 is TGTGCCAGCAGCTTAGGGACAGTAGATAATTCACCCCTCCACTTT.